Described below is a single T cell receptor beta chain sequence and its context. The data were taken from a study of blood T cell repertoires in COVID-19. Only in-frame clones appear in the TCRdb table, and some are missing; sequencing was by immunoSEQ multiplex PCR. The sample has about 130,000 clones; approximately 78% are singletons. Sequencing was done on a sample of peripheral blood. This TCR was sampled from a man in his sixties who had recovered from COVID-19.

The chain's CDR3 is CASSLEVGAYEQYF. In DNA form, the CDR3 reads TGTGCCAGCAGCTTGGAGGTAGGAGCCTACGAGCAGTACTTC. The chain carries TRBV5-8 and TRBJ2-7, with D unclear. Germline assignment: CDR1 SGHTS and CDR2 YDEGEE. Trimming took off 0 bases at V and 2 bases at J, with 9 bases between the two ends. The CDR3 has 14 amino acids.